What follows is one T cell receptor (beta chain) and its context. CDR1 LGHNT and CDR2 FRNRAP come from the germline V gene. This CDR3 spans 12 amino acids. V lost 5 bases and J lost 12, with 14 bases in between. The data were taken from a study of blood T cell repertoires in COVID-19. Clones were read by immunoSEQ multiplex PCR, and TCRdb kept only the in-frame ones, dropping some. In the table there are about 160,000 clones, 90% to 95% of which are singletons. The chain has TRBV12-5 and TRBJ2-1, with D possibly matching TRBD1 (5 bases). This receptor was obtained from a woman aged 45-59 years with acute or convalescent COVID-19. Sequenced sample: peripheral blood. CDR3 sequence reads: CASGAQGVSQFF. DNA for the CDR3: TGTGCTAGTGGTGCCCAAGGGGTGTCGCAGTTCTTC.